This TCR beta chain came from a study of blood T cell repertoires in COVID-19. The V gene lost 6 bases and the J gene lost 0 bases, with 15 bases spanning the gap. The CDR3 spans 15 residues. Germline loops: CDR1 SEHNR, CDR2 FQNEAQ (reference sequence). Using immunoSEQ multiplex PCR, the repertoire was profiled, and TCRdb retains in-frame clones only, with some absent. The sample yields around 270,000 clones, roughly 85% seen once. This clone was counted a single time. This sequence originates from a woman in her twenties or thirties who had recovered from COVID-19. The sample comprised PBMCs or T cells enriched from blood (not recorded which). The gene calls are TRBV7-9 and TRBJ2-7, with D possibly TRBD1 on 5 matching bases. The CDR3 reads CASSPGYLSSYEQYF. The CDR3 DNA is TGTGCCAGCAGTCCAGGGTACCTAAGCTCCTACGAGCAGTACTTC.